The clone carrying this T cell receptor beta chain has ten or more counts. Its antigen remains unidentified. The entry originates in a study of blood T cells in healthy people across ages. Study-wide points: A strong correlation was found between TCR beta diversity and the percentage of naive T cells.

Together with a sample-barcoded 5' primer, a J-beta primer mix was included in a second PCR lasting about 7 to 12 cycles. TCRdb analysed the 5' RACE reads with MiXCR anew, one entry per CDR3 protein. Here the sample spans 1.2 million to 1.5 million distinct CDR3 sequences, around 39% being singletons. The sequenced material came from blood. The receptor was derived from a woman between 18 and 30 years old in good health.

The CDR3 nucleotides are TGTGCCAGCAGCCAAGATCGGGCAGCCTATGGCTACACCTTC. The encoded protein is CASSQDRAAYGYTF. This chain links TRBV4-2 with TRBJ1-2, with D unresolved. This CDR3 region has 14 residues. Trimming pared 0 bases from V and 4 bases from J, leaving 9 bases between. Per the germline V gene, CDR1 is LGHNA and CDR2 is YNFKEQ.